The entry below gives a single T cell receptor (beta chain) sequence along with its context. This CDR3 region has 16 residues. Germline CDR1 reads SGHTS; CDR2 reads YDEGEE. The V and J ends lost 4 bases and 4 bases, in that order; junction bases with no gene match: 10. The data are from a study of blood T cell repertoires in COVID-19. About the research overall: The study drew acute and convalescent COVID-19 samples from the United States, Italy and Spain.

Either two negative PCRs, clearance, or symptom resolution qualified Cohort 3 donors as recovered. In the source study's methods: Scientists estimated how many nucleated cells there were by amplifying reference gene primers. The method was immunoSEQ multiplex PCR; TCRdb's version includes in-frame clones alone and lacks a portion of them. V, J and clone size were drawn from that table, and D and trimming were deduced from the DNA. The data contain a few hundred thousand clones, approximately 91% of them singletons. The chain is built from TRBV5-8 and TRBJ1-5, with 8 positions matching TRBD1. Sequences were obtained from PBMCs or T cells enriched from blood (not recorded which). The clonotype was recovered from a woman between 25 and 40 years old who had recovered from COVID-19. CDR3 sequence reads: CASSPPDREPNQPQHF. The CDR3 region has the DNA TGTGCCAGCAGCCCCCCGGACAGGGAGCCGAATCAGCCCCAGCATTTT.